Following are 20 T cell receptor beta chains from one sample sequenced in a study of STAT5B mutations in CD4+ large granular lymphocyte leukemia. Sequenced by immunoSEQ multiplex PCR; TCRdb stores in-frame clones only, minus some. This sample has tens of thousands of clones, with about four fifths found just once. The sequenced sample was CD4+ T cells from blood buffy coats. Receptors originate from a human donor in good health.

In its sample, this clone was seen once. The chain combines TRBV7-8 with TRBJ1-5; unclear D gene. V was trimmed by 4 bases and J by 7 bases, leaving 11 bases between them. There are 13 residues in the CDR3. Germline V gene data show CDR1 as SGHVS and CDR2 as FQNEAQ. The chain's CDR3 is CASSSRTEQPQHF. The CDR3 region has the DNA TGTGCCAGCAGCTCCCGAACGGAACAGCCCCAGCATTTT. Full variable domain (rest looked up from reference TRBV7-8 and TRBJ1-5): GAGVSQSPRYKVAKRGQDVALRCDPISGHVSLFWYQQALGQGPEFLTYFQNEAQLDKSGLPSDRFFAERPEGSVSTLKIQRTQQEDSAVYLCASSSRTEQPQHFGDGTRLSIL.

The genes are TRBV7-2 and TRBJ1-4, with TRBD1 as a possible D gene (6 bases). Germline V CDR1 and CDR2: SGHTA, FQGNSA. The CDR3 has 15 amino acids. V lost 4 bases to trimming and J lost 4 bases, with 13 bases between them. This CDR3 reads CASSSQTGFNEKLFF. The DNA for the CDR3 is TGTGCCAGCAGCTCGCAGACAGGATTTAATGAAAAACTGTTTTTT. Full variable domain (rest looked up from reference TRBV7-2 and TRBJ1-4): GAGVSQSPSNKVTEKGKDVELRCDPISGHTALYWYRQSLGQGLEFLIYFQGNSAPDKSGLPSDRFSAERTGGSVSTLTIQRTQQEDSAVYLCASSSQTGFNEKLFFGSGTQLSVL.

This sequence joins TRBV6-6 and TRBJ2-1; 8 nucleotides align to TRBD1. Trimming at V came to 8 bases and at J to 0 bases, leaving 6 bases not matched to a gene. Germline V gene data show CDR1 as MNHNY and CDR2 as SVGAGI (reference sequence). The CDR3 loop spans 15 amino acids. CDR3 nucleotide sequence: TGTGCCAGCCGGACAGGGCCTCCCTCCTACAATGAGCAGTTCTTC. Translation: CASRTGPPSYNEQFF.

The rearrangement links TRBV7-8 to TRBJ2-2, with 12 bases fitting TRBD2. V was clipped by 4 bases and J by 7 bases; unmatched bases: 13. Germline V gene sequence: CDR1 SGHVS, CDR2 FQNEAQ. The CDR3 is made up of 18 amino acids. The CDR3 DNA is TGTGCCAGCAGCTCCCCCTCTAGCGGGAGGGCCGAGTTCGGGGAGCTGTTTTTT. Protein sequence: CASSSPSSGRAEFGELFF.

This clone turned up a few times. The chain is built from TRBV18 and TRBJ2-7, with no clear D. The CDR3 sequence is 13 residues long. V was cut by 6 bases and J by 3 bases, with 12 bases left in between. Per germline, CDR1 KGHSH and CDR2 LQKENI. This CDR3 is CASSPPSFYEQYF. The DNA for the CDR3 is TGTGCCAGCTCCCCGCCCTCTTTCTACGAGCAGTACTTC.

The V gene is TRBV7-6, the J gene TRBJ2-5; D ambiguous. The end of the DNA is better explained by TRBJ2-7, so the J call may be wrong. Germline CDR1 reads SGHVS; CDR2 reads FNYEAQ. The CDR3 extends over 10 amino acids. The CDR3 here is CASSYYEQYF. The CDR3 DNA reads TGTGCCAGCAGCTACTACGAGCAGTACTTC.

This chain joins TRBV15 and TRBJ2-4; 7 nucleotides line up with TRBD1. The length of the CDR3 is 16 residues. The ends lost 0 bases at V and 3 bases at J; junction bases unmatched: 5. Germline CDR1 reads LNHNV; CDR2 reads YYDKDF (reference sequence). The CDR3: CATSRDGRTGKNIQYF. For the CDR3, the DNA is TGTGCCACCAGCAGAGATGGAAGGACAGGCAAAAACATTCAGTACTTC. Drawing the rest from reference TRBV15 and TRBJ2-4, the complete variable domain is DAMVIQNPRYQVTQFGKPVTLSCSQTLNHNVMYWYQQKSSQAPKLLFHYYDKDFNNEADTPDNFQSRRPNTSFCFLDIRSPGLGDTAMYLCATSRDGRTGKNIQYFGAGTRLSVL.

The V call is TRBV5-1, the J call TRBJ2-7, with D perhaps matching TRBD1 (6 bases). The germline V and J ends were trimmed by 4 bases and 1 base, with 18 bases remaining between them. Germline values: CDR1 SGHRS, CDR2 YFSETQ. The CDR3 has 16 amino acids. The CDR3, as DNA: TGCGCCAGCAGCCCCTCAACAGGGTTTGGGTCCTACGAGCAGTACTTC. It is translated as CASSPSTGFGSYEQYF.

This clone showed up just once. The chain joins TRBV6-6 to TRBJ2-2; no firm D call. This CDR3 has 13 amino acids. Germline V CDR1 and CDR2: MNHNY, SVGAGI (reference sequence). V lost 2 bases, J lost 3 bases, and 4 bases lay in between. Here the CDR3 reads CASSYQDTGELFF. The CDR3 coding sequence is TGTGCCAGCAGTTACCAAGACACCGGGGAGCTGTTTTTT.

This clone has a handful of counts. The rearrangement uses TRBV23-1 and TRBJ2-7; no reliable D call. TRBV23-1 is an ORF for which the function is uncertain. This CDR3 is 13 amino acids long. V was clipped by 0 bases and J by 1 base, with 4 bases between them. The CDR3 nucleotides read TGCGCCAGCAGTCAATCTTGTTCCTACGAGCAGTACTTC. This sequence encodes CASSQSCSYEQYF.

The V and J genes are TRBV7-2 and TRBJ2-2; D ambiguous. Between the trimmed V and J ends, which lost 5 bases and 4 bases, there was a span of 8 bases. There are 13 residues in the CDR3. CDR1 is SGHTA and CDR2 is FQGNSA in the germline V gene. The CDR3 loop is CASSEAPTGELFF. The CDR3 nucleotides read TGTGCCAGCAGCGAAGCTCCCACCGGGGAGCTGTTTTTT.

This clone was observed a handful of times. The V and J genes are TRBV5-1 and TRBJ2-1; a weak D match, TRBD2 (5 bases). This CDR3 comprises 12 residues. Between the trimmed V and J ends, which lost 5 bases and 6 bases, there was a span of 9 bases. Looked up from germline, CDR1 is SGHRS and CDR2 is YFSETQ. The CDR3 DNA sequence: TGCGCCAGCAGATCGGACTCCAATGAGCAGTTCTTC. Translating it yields CASRSDSNEQFF.

The chain couples TRBV28 to TRBJ2-7; 7 bases are a match to TRBD2. Germline V gene sequence: CDR1 MDHEN, CDR2 SYDVKM. This CDR3 has 13 residues. The ends lost 4 bases at V and 6 bases at J; junction bases unmatched: 6. The CDR3 coding sequence is TGTGCCAGCAGTTCGACGGGGGGATCCGAGCAGTACTTC. Its translation is CASSSTGGSEQYF.

The chain combines TRBV2 with TRBJ2-7, with D perhaps TRBD1 (6 bases). The length of the CDR3 is 12 residues. From germline, CDR1 is SNHLY and CDR2 FYNNEI. Between the trimmed V and J ends, which lost 7 bases and 0 bases, there was a span of 7 bases. The CDR3 nucleotides are TGTGCCAGCACAGGGGACTCCTACGAGCAGTACTTC. Protein sequence: CASTGDSYEQYF.

This clone was recorded once. The chain couples TRBV9 to TRBJ2-6, with 12 positions matching TRBD2. The CDR3 has 17 amino acids. Germline CDR1 and CDR2: SGDLS and YYNGEE. The V segment lost 3 bases and the J segment 2 bases; nucleotides outside the gene matches: 3. CDR3 sequence: CASSGRLAGAGANVLTF. The CDR3, as DNA: TGTGCCAGCAGCGGGAGACTAGCGGGAGCTGGGGCCAACGTCCTGACTTTC.

The sample holds one count of this clone. DNA of the CDR3: TGCGCCAGCAGCTTGGGGGGATGGGAGCTGTTTTTT. Its translation is CASSLGGWELFF. The chain couples TRBV5-1 to TRBJ2-2; no definite D call. The germline V gene has CDR1 SGHRS and CDR2 YFSETQ. The V and J ends lost 0 bases and 9 bases respectively, with 6 bases between them. The CDR3 length is 12 residues.

This chain uses TRBV30 with TRBJ2-1; 11 bases fit TRBD2. Germline V gives CDR1 GTSNPN, CDR2 SVGIG (reference sequence). Trimming removed 2 bases from V and 9 bases from J; junction bases left unmatched: 6. CDR3 size: 14 residues. CDR3 nucleotide sequence: TGTGCCTGGAGTAAACTAGCGGGAGTATTTGAGCAGTTCTTC. This translates into CAWSKLAGVFEQFF.

The rearrangement joins TRBV15 to TRBJ1-5; TRBD1 aligns across 8 bases. Germline trimming cut 1 base from V and 1 base from J; bases unmatched to any gene: 0. The germline V gene has CDR1 LNHNV and CDR2 YYDKDF (reference sequence). The CDR3 covers 15 residues. Here the CDR3 DNA reads TGTGCCACCAGCAGAGGGACAGGGAGCAATCAGCCCCAGCATTTT. This codes for CATSRGTGSNQPQHF.

There are a few counts of this clone. The rearrangement links TRBV7-9 to TRBJ2-7; perhaps TRBD2 as D (7 bases). The germline V and J ends were trimmed by 1 base and 7 bases, with 20 bases remaining between them. Looked up from germline, CDR1 is SEHNR and CDR2 is FQNEAQ (reference sequence). This CDR3 is 16 amino acids long. As DNA, the CDR3 is TGTGCCAGCAGCTTAGTAAGGGGGGGGAGAACTGGAGAGCAGTACTTC. This codes for CASSLVRGGRTGEQYF.

This chain uses TRBV15 with TRBJ1-1; D is ambiguous. V lost 3 bases and J 1 base, leaving 12 bases between the germline ends. Germline assignment: CDR1 LNHNV and CDR2 YYDKDF (reference sequence). The CDR3 has 15 amino acids. The CDR3 here is CATSSDRVRNTEAFF. CDR3 DNA: TGTGCCACCAGCAGTGACCGGGTTAGGAACACTGAAGCTTTCTTT.